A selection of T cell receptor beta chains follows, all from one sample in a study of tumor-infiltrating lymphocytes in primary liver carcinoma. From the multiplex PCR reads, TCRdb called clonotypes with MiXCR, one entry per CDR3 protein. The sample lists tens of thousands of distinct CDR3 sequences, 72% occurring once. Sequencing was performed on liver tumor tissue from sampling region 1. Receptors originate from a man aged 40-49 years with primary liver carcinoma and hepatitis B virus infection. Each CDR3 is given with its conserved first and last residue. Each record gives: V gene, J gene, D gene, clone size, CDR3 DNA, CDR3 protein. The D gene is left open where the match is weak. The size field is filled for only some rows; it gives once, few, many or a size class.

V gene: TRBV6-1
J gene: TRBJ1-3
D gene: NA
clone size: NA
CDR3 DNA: TGCGCCAACAGCCAAAGAAGGACAGACACTGGGAACACCATATATTTT
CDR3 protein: CANSQRRTDTGNTIYF

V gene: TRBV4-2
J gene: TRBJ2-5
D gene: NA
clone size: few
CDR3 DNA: TGTGCCAGTAGCCAAGAAGCGACCCAGTATTTC
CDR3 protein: CASSQEATQYF

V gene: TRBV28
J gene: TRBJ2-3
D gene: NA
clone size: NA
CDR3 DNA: TGTGCCAGCAGTTTATGGATAGGTACTAGCACAGATACGCACTATTTT
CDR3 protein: CASSLWIGTSTDTHYF

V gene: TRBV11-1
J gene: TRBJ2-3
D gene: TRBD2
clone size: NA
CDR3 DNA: TGTGCCAACAGCGAGGGACTAGCGGTTAGCACAGATACGCACTATTTT
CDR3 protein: CANSEGLAVSTDTHYF

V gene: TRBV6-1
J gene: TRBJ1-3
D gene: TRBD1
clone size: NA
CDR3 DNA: TGTGCCGGCACCCCCTTCGGGACAGGGACTGGAAACACCATATATTTT
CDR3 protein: CAGTPFGTGTGNTIYF

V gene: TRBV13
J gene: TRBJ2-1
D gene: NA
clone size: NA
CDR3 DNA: TGTGCCAGCAGCGACAGGAATGAGGAGCTCTTC
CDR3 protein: CASSDRNEELF

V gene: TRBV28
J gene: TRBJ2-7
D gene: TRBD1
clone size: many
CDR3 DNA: TGTGCCAGCAGCCTACAGGGGAGAGAGCAGTACTTC
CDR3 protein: CASSLQGREQYF

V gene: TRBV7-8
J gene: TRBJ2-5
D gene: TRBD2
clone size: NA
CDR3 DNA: TGTGCCAGCTCGGGACTAGCCGGACGTGACCAGTACTTC
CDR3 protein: CASSGLAGRDQYF

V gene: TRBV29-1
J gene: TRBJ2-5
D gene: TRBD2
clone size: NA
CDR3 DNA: TGCAGCGTTGGTGGGAGGGCCATTGGGACCCAGTACTTC
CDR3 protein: CSVGGRAIGTQYF

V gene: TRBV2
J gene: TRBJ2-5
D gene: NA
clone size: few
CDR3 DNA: TGTGCCAGCAATGGGGGATCCCAACAGGAGACCCAGTACTTC
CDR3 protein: CASNGGSQQETQYF

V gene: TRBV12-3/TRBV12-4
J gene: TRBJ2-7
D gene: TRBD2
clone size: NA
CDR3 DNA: TGTCCCAGCAGCTTGCGGGAGGCATACGAGCAATACTTC
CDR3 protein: CPSSLREAYEQYF

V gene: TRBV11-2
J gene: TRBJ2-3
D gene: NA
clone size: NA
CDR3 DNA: TGTGCCAGCAGGTTAGAGGGAGTAGCGTGGACAGATACACAGTATTTT
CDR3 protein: CASRLEGVAWTDTQYF

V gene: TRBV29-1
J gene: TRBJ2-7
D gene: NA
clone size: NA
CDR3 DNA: TGCAGCGTCATACTTCAGGGAAAGAACGGGCAGTACTTC
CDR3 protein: CSVILQGKNGQYF

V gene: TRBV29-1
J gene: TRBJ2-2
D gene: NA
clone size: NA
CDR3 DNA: TGCAGCGTTGGGCGAGCGGCACTGAACACCGTGGAGTTGTTTTTT
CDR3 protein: CSVGRAALNTVELFF

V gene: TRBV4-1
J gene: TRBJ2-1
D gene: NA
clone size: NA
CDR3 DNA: TGCGCCAGCAGCCAGGAGGGATCCTACAATGAGCAGTCCTTC
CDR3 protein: CASSQEGSYNEQSF

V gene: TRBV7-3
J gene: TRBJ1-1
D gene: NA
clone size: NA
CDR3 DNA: TGTGCCAGCAGTTCTGGACGGAACACTGAAACTTTCTTT
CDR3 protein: CASSSGRNTETFF